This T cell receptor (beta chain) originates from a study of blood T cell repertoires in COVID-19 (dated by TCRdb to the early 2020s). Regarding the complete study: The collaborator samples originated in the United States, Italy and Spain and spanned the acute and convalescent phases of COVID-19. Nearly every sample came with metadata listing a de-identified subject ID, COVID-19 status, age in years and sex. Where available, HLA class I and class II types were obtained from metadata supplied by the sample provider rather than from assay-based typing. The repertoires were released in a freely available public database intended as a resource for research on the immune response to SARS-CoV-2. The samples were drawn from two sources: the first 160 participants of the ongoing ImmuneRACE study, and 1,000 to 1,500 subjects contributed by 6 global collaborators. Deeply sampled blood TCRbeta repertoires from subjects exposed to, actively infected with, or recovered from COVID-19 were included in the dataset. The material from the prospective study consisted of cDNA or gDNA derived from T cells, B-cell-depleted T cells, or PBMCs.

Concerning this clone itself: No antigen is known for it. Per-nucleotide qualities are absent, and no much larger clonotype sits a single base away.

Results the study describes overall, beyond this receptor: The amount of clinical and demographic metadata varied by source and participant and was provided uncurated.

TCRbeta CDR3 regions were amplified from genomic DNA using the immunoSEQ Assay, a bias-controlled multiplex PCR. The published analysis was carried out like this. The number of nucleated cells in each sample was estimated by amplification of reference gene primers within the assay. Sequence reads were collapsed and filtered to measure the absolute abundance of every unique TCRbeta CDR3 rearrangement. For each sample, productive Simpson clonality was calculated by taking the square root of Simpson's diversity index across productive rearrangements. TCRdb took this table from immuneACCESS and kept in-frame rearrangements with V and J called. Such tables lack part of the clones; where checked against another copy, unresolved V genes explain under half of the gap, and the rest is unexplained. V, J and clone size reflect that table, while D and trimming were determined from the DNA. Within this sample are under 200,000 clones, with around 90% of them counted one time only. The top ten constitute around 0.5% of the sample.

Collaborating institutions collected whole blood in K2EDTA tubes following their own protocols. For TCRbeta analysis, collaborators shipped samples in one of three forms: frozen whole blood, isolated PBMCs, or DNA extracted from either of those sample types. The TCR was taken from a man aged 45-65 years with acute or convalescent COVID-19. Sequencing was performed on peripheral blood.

The DNA sequence is as follows: TGCGCCAGCAGTGAGTACCGCAGGCTAGATACGCAGTATTTT. It is translated as CASSEYRRLDTQYF. Recombination linked TRBV10-2 to TRBJ2-3; no D segment can be confidently identified. The CDR3, from cysteine to phenylalanine, totals 14 residues. Only the CDR3 portion is preserved as DNA: 42 bases, with reading frame beginning at the first base. CDR1 and CDR2 are read off the germline V gene as WSHSY and SAAADI. The trim is 1 base for V and 5 bases for J, with a gap of 10 bases between the germline ends.